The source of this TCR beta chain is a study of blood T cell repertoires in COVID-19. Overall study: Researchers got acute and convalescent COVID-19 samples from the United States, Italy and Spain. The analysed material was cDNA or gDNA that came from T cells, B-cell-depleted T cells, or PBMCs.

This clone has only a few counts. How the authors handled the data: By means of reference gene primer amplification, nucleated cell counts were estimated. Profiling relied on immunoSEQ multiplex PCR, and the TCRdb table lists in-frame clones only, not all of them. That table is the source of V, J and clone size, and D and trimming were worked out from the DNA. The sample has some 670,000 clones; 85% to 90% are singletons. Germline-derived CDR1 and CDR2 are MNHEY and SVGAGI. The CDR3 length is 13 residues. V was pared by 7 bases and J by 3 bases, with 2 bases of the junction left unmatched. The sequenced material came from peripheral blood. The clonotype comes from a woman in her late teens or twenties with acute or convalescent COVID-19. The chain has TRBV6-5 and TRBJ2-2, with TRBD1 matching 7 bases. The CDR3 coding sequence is TGTGCCAGCAACACAGGGGACACCGGGGAGCTGTTTTTT. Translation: CASNTGDTGELFF.